The rows below give T cell receptor beta chains drawn from one sample of a study of OX40 agonist ivuxolimab in advanced cancers. Profiling relied on immunoSEQ multiplex PCR, and the TCRdb table lists in-frame clones only, not all of them. The sample shows some 90,000 clones, about 90% of them seen only once. The input for sequencing was CD4+ or CD8+ T cells sorted from blood, taken in a trial of the OX40 agonist ivuxolimab. The receptors stem from an adult with an advanced solid tumor such as melanoma, head and neck, liver or kidney cancer. CDR3s include the opening cysteine and the closing phenylalanine or tryptophan. The D gene is left open where the match is weak. Clone size is not always given. Where it is, it says once, few, many or a class for expanded clones.

>TRBD1|TRBJ2-6|.|TRBV18
TGTGCCAGCTCACGCCGGGACAGGGGGCCTGGGGCCAACGTCCTGACTTTC
CASSRRDRGPGANVLTF
>.|TRBJ2-7|.|TRBV28
TGTGCCGTTCAGGGGTGGATAGGAAACGAGCAGTACTTC
CAVQGWIGNEQYF
>TRBD1|TRBJ2-2|.|TRBV2
TGTGCCAGCAGGCCCGGGACAGGGGGGCCCACCGGGGAGCTGTTTTTT
CASRPGTGGPTGELFF
>.|TRBJ2-1|.|TRBV5-1
TGCGCCAGCAGCTTGTTTGGCAGGGAGAATGAGCAGTTCTTC
CASSLFGRENEQFF
>.|TRBJ2-5|.|TRBV5-8
TGTGCCAGCAGCTTGAGTCCTCAGGAAGAGACCCAGTACTTC
CASSLSPQEETQYF
>.|TRBJ1-1|.|TRBV19
TGTGCCAGTAGTATACTTGGCAGTCAAGCTTTCTTT
CASSILGSQAFF
>.|TRBJ2-7|.|TRBV2
TGTGCCAGCAGGATCACATTGATGGTTTACGAGCAGTACTTC
CASRITLMVYEQYF
>.|TRBJ1-1|.|TRBV2
TGTGCCAGCAAATCTGATACTGAAGCTTTCTTT
CASKSDTEAFF
>TRBD1|TRBJ2-4|.|TRBV28
TGTGCCAGCAGTACAGGGGGAACCAAAAACATTCAGTACTTC
CASSTGGTKNIQYF
>.|TRBJ2-7|.|TRBV10-3
TGTGCCATCAGTGCTGGTGTCAGGGAATACGAGCAGTACTTC
CAISAGVREYEQYF
>TRBD2|TRBJ2-3|once|TRBV5-6
TGTGCCAGCAGCTTGTTGGGACTAGCGGGAGCAGATACGCAGTATTTT
CASSLLGLAGADTQYF
>.|TRBJ2-7|few|TRBV19
TGTGCCAGTAGTACGGACAGCTCCTACGAGCAGTACTTC
CASSTDSSYEQYF
>TRBD1|TRBJ1-2|.|TRBV7-9
TGTGCCAGCAGCTTCGGACAGGGAGGGTACACCTTC
CASSFGQGGYTF
>TRBD1|TRBJ2-2|.|TRBV25-1
TGTGCCAGCTCTTGGGACAGAAACACCGGGGAGCTGTTTTTT
CASSWDRNTGELFF
>.|TRBJ2-1|.|TRBV20-1
TGCAGTGCGGTCCAGTACAATGAGCAGTTCTTC
CSAVQYNEQFF
>TRBD2|TRBJ2-5|.|TRBV7-2
TGTGCCAGCAGCTTACTAGCGGGAGTAGGGGAGACCCAGTACTTC
CASSLLAGVGETQYF
>.|TRBJ2-2|.|TRBV20-1
TGCAGTGCTATGGACACCGGGGAGCTGTTTTTT
CSAMDTGELFF
>.|TRBJ2-3|.|TRBV4-1
TGCGCCAGCAGCCAAGGCGGAGCCCGCACAGATACGCAGTATTTT
CASSQGGARTDTQYF
>TRBD1|TRBJ1-1|few|TRBV30
TGTGCCTGGAGTGTACAGGGGGTGCTTGCTTTCTTT
CAWSVQGVLAFF
>.|TRBJ1-1|.|TRBV7-9
TGTGCCAGCAGCTTATTAAGGGGGGAAGCTTTCTTT
CASSLLRGEAFF
>TRBD2|TRBJ2-3|.|TRBV4-3
TGCGCCAGCAGCCAAGCACCGAGCGGGAGAGATACGCAGTATTTT
CASSQAPSGRDTQYF
>.|TRBJ2-1|.|TRBV29-1
TGCAGCGTTAGAAGGTTCACATCTAACAATGAGCAGTTCTTC
CSVRRFTSNNEQFF
>.|TRBJ2-7|.|TRBV10-1
TGCGCCAGCAGTGAGTCCCCTAGCGCCACCTACGAGCAGTACTTC
CASSESPSATYEQYF
>TRBD1|TRBJ1-4|.|TRBV7-2
TGTGCCAGCAGCTTAGTAGGGGGCTCTAATGAAAAACTGTTTTTT
CASSLVGGSNEKLFF
>.|TRBJ1-4|once|TRBV2
TGTGCCAGCAGTGCTGAAAAACTGTTTTTT
CASSAEKLFF
>TRBD2|TRBJ2-7|.|TRBV11-2
TGTGCCAGCAGCGCCCGGACTAGCGGGGGGCTATCCGAGCAGTACTTC
CASSARTSGGLSEQYF
>.|TRBJ2-7|.|TRBV6-1
TGTGCCAGCAATGAGCGGTCGGGGGGCCTCGAGCAGTACTTC
CASNERSGGLEQYF
>TRBD2|TRBJ2-5|.|TRBV29-1
TGCAGCGAGGCGGGAGCCGGGGAGACCCAGTACTTC
CSEAGAGETQYF
>.|TRBJ2-1|.|TRBV5-1
TGCGCCAGCAACCTCGGCGATGGAGGGCCTGGAAATGAGCAGTTCTTC
CASNLGDGGPGNEQFF
>TRBD1|TRBJ1-5|.|TRBV19
TGTGCCAGTTCACGACAGGGGGGCAATCAGCCCCAGCATTTT
CASSRQGGNQPQHF
>.|TRBJ1-1|.|TRBV28
TGTGCCAGCAGTCTCTATAACTTGAACACTGAAGCTTTCTTT
CASSLYNLNTEAFF
>.|TRBJ1-1|once|TRBV28
TGTGCCAGCTGCAAATTCCGGGACGGTGAAGCTTTCTTT
CASCKFRDGEAFF
>TRBD1|TRBJ2-7|.|TRBV30
TGTGCCTGGAGAGCGTCTTTGGGACAGGGGGTGTACGAGCAGTACTTC
CAWRASLGQGVYEQYF
>.|TRBJ2-7|.|TRBV2
TGTGCCAGCACCTCGGGGGCGGGAGTCTCCGAGCAGTACTTC
CASTSGAGVSEQYF
>TRBD1|TRBJ2-1|.|TRBV29-1
TGCAGCGCGGGACAGGGGTCCAATGAGCAGTTCTTC
CSAGQGSNEQFF
>.|TRBJ2-7|once|TRBV6-5
TGTGCCAGCAGTTACGGTGGAGCGGGCCTCTCCTACGAGCAGTACTTC
CASSYGGAGLSYEQYF
>.|TRBJ2-1|.|TRBV5-1
TGCGCCAGCAGCTTGGTGGTAGGCTTCGACAATGAGCAGTTCTTC
CASSLVVGFDNEQFF
>.|TRBJ2-7|.|TRBV14
TGTGCCAGCAGCCAAGTAGTAACCGAGCAGTACTTC
CASSQVVTEQYF
>TRBD2|TRBJ2-1|.|TRBV15
TGTGCCACCAGCAGAGAGTTAGAGAGCGGGAGGGAAAATGAGCAGTTCTTC
CATSRELESGRENEQFF
>.|TRBJ2-3|.|TRBV14
TGTGCCAGCAGCCCAATTACAGGGATGAGGGCAGATACGCAGTATTTT
CASSPITGMRADTQYF
>.|TRBJ2-1|few|TRBV12-2
TGTGCAAGTCGCTCCCTTTCGCGGTCCTACAATGAGCAGTTCTTC
CASRSLSRSYNEQFF
>.|TRBJ1-3|once|TRBV25-1
TGTGCCAGCAGTATATGGGGAACTGGAAACACCATATATTTT
CASSIWGTGNTIYF
>TRBD2|TRBJ2-1|.|TRBV9
TGTGCCAGCAGCGGGAGGCAGACCGGGACTAGTTATGAGCAGTTCTTC
CASSGRQTGTSYEQFF
>TRBD1|TRBJ2-7|.|TRBV6-6
TGTGCCAGCAGACAGGGGCCCTCAGGAATTTACGAGCAGTACTTC
CASRQGPSGIYEQYF